This T cell receptor beta chain originates from a study of T cells in Graves' hyperthyroidism and ophthalmopathy. Trimming removed 8 bases from V and 1 base from J, with 18 bases in between. The CDR3 loop spans 16 amino acids. CDR1 and CDR2 from the germline V gene are MDHEN and SYDVKM. RNA transcripts were the template for amplifying TCR beta CDR3 regions. HTBI primers drove first-round RT-PCR of the TCR CDR3. MiXCR, applied by TCRdb to the multiplex PCR reads, yields one record per CDR3 protein. The top ten hold roughly 17% of the sample, which has fewer than 600,000 distinct CDR3 sequences, around an eighth seen once. This clonotype was seen ten or more times. Clinical symptoms, serum thyroxine and TRAb, thyroid ultrasound and orbital computed tomography together formed the diagnostic basis.

The clonotype was recovered from a woman under 30 with Graves' hyperthyroidism. The source material was blood. The rearrangement links TRBV28 to TRBJ1-5; the D gene is possibly TRBD1 (6 bases). The CDR3 is CASGTQGKGSNQPQHF. Written as DNA, the CDR3 is TGTGCCAGCGGCACGCAGGGGAAAGGGAGCAATCAGCCCCAGCATTTT.